This TCR beta chain was recorded in a study of identical twins. Study-wide results and limits: Sequences that were out-of-frame, alpha and twin-shared displayed an excess of low generation probability. The study found that models underestimated out-of-frame TCR alpha sharing in monozygotic twins.

Trimming took off 0 bases at V and 1 base at J, with 12 bases between the two ends. Germline V gives CDR1 LNHNV, CDR2 YYDKDF (reference sequence). The CDR3 has 16 residues. Of note for this clonotype: Its target is unknown.

TCRdb fed the 5' RACE reads into MiXCR, producing one record per CDR3 protein. Here the sample spans just under 650,000 distinct CDR3 sequences, roughly 7.1% being singletons. The data also belong to a second study, concerning yellow fever vaccine responses in identical twins.

The sample was PBMCs. This receptor was obtained from a woman aged 18-29 years in good health. The genes are TRBV15 and TRBJ1-1, with a possible D match to TRBD1 (5 bases). Here the CDR3 DNA reads TGTGCCACCAGCAGAGATGAGTGGGGGGGGAACACTGAAGCTTTCTTT. This gives the protein CATSRDEWGGNTEAFF.